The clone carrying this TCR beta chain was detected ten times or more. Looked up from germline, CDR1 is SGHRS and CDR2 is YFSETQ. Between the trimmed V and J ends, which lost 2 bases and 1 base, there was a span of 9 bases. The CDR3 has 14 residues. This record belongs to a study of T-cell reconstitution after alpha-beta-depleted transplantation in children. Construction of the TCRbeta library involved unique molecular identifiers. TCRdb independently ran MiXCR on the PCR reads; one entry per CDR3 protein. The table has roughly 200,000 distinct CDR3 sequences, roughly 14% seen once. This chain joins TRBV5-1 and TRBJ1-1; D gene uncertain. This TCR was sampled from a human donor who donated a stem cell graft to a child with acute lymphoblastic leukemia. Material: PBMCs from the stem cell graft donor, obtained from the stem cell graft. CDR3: CASSFSGSNTEAFF. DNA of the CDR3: TGCGCCAGCAGCTTTTCGGGGTCGAACACTGAAGCTTTCTTT.